Listed below are T cell receptor beta chains from one sample, sequenced in a study of shared clonotypes between healthy human individuals. Measured with immunoSEQ multiplex PCR; TCRdb has only the in-frame clones, and not every one. The sample consists of about 960,000 clones, about 80% of them appearing once. The sequenced sample was memory CD4+ T cells sorted from blood. These receptors were taken from a man younger than 30 in good health. Both conserved end residues are part of each CDR3. The D gene is left open where the match is weak. Not all rows give a size; the values are once, few, many and, for expanded clones, a class.

d_gene	v_gene	abundance	j_gene	len	CDR3nt	CDR3aa
-	TRBV4-1	-	TRBJ1-6	11	TGCGCGACGGGCCAGTGGACACCCCTCCACTTT	CATGQWTPLHF
TRBD1	TRBV28	-	TRBJ2-7	14	TGTGCCAGCACCGGGGACAGGGGGAGGAACGAGCAGTACTTC	CASTGDRGRNEQYF
-	TRBV28	-	TRBJ2-7	16	TGTGCCAGCAGTTTTAATTTTGATAGGGGTAGCTACGAGCAGTACTTC	CASSFNFDRGSYEQYF
TRBD1	TRBV5-1	-	TRBJ2-3	15	TGCGCCAGCAGCCCGACAGGGGGTAGCACAGATACGCAGTATTTT	CASSPTGGSTDTQYF
-	TRBV4-1	-	TRBJ2-3	16	TGCGCCAGCAGCCAAGAACCGGGAAGGAACACAGATACGCAGTATTTT	CASSQEPGRNTDTQYF
-	TRBV20-1	few	TRBJ2-1	8	TGCAGGCCTCAAGAGCAGTTCTTC	CRPQEQFF
-	TRBV19	-	TRBJ2-4	13	TGTGCCAGTATTTCGGTAGACAAAAACATTCAGTACTTC	CASISVDKNIQYF
TRBD2	TRBV12-5	-	TRBJ2-3	13	TGTGCTAGTACGGCGGGAGGGCCAGATACGCAGTATTTT	CASTAGGPDTQYF
-	TRBV6-1	-	TRBJ1-5	14	TGTGCCAGCACCCTCGGACAGATCAATCAGCCCCAGCATTTT	CASTLGQINQPQHF
-	TRBV10-2	-	TRBJ2-5	14	TGCGCCAGCAGTGAGGTTGTAGCGGTTGGGACCCAGTACTTC	CASSEVVAVGTQYF
-	TRBV6-5	-	TRBJ1-4	13	TGTGCCAGCAGGCTAACAACTAATGAAAAACTGTTTTTT	CASRLTTNEKLFF
-	TRBV2	-	TRBJ2-3	16	TGTGCCAGCAGCCCTCTCAAGGGGCTACACAGTTATACGCAGTATTTT	CASSPLKGLHSYTQYF
-	TRBV7-9	once	TRBJ1-1	14	TGTGCCAGCAGCTTCCCGCGACTGTACACTGAAGCTTTCTTT	CASSFPRLYTEAFF
TRBD2	TRBV10-3	-	TRBJ2-1	14	TGTGCCAGCCACTCCGGGACTAGAAGCAATGAGCAGTTCTTC	CASHSGTRSNEQFF
-	TRBV7-9	once	TRBJ2-2	13	TGTGCCAGCAGCTTAGCGGGGGCCGGGGAGCTGTTTTTT	CASSLAGAGELFF
-	TRBV7-5	many	TRBJ2-7	14	TGTGCCAGAAGCTTAATCAGTTTCTCCTACGAGCAGTACTTC	CARSLISFSYEQYF